A selection of T cell receptor beta chains follows, all from one sample in a study of T cells in Graves' hyperthyroidism and ophthalmopathy. TCRdb used MiXCR to reprocess the multiplex PCR reads, holding one entry per CDR3 protein. The sample has about 840,000 distinct CDR3 sequences; around 39% are singletons. The source material was blood. Every receptor here comes from a man aged 18 to 35 with Graves' hyperthyroidism. The CDR3 runs from the conserved cysteine through the conserved F or W. D genes are given only for firm matches. Clone sizes are given selectively: once, few, many, or a class where the clone is expanded.

v_call: TRBV6-5; d_call: .; j_call: TRBJ1-6; clone_size: few; cdr3_nt: TGTGCCAGCAGTTACGAGACCCATAATTCACCCCTCCACTTT; cdr3_aa: CASSYETHNSPLHF
v_call: TRBV19; d_call: TRBD1; j_call: TRBJ2-1; clone_size: .; cdr3_nt: TGTGCCAGTAGTGCCTCCCTCCGGGACAGGTCATTTGAGCAGTTCTTC; cdr3_aa: CASSASLRDRSFEQFF
v_call: TRBV7-9; d_call: .; j_call: TRBJ2-7; clone_size: many; cdr3_nt: TGTGCCAGCAGCTTAACTCTGGACTACGAGCAGTACTTC; cdr3_aa: CASSLTLDYEQYF
v_call: TRBV27; d_call: .; j_call: TRBJ1-3; clone_size: .; cdr3_nt: TGTGCCAGCAGTCAAGCCCTCAATGGAAACACCATATATTTT; cdr3_aa: CASSQALNGNTIYF
v_call: TRBV4-1; d_call: .; j_call: TRBJ2-5; clone_size: few; cdr3_nt: TGCGCCAGCAGCCAAGTATTGATGGCGGAGACCCAGTACTTC; cdr3_aa: CASSQVLMAETQYF
v_call: TRBV6-6; d_call: .; j_call: TRBJ1-2; clone_size: .; cdr3_nt: TGTGCCAGCAGTTACGACCTCGGGGTTGGCTACACCTTC; cdr3_aa: CASSYDLGVGYTF
v_call: TRBV25-1; d_call: .; j_call: TRBJ1-1; clone_size: .; cdr3_nt: TGTGCCAGCACGGGGCCGGAAGCTTTCTTT; cdr3_aa: CASTGPEAFF
v_call: TRBV20-1; d_call: TRBD1; j_call: TRBJ1-1; clone_size: many; cdr3_nt: TGCAGTGCTGGGGACAGGGAGGTCACTGAAGCTTTCTTT; cdr3_aa: CSAGDREVTEAFF
v_call: TRBV29-1; d_call: TRBD1; j_call: TRBJ1-1; clone_size: .; cdr3_nt: TGCAGCTTCGGGACAGGGGGCGGATTGGAAGCTTTCTTT; cdr3_aa: CSFGTGGGLEAFF
v_call: TRBV19; d_call: TRBD1; j_call: TRBJ1-5; clone_size: .; cdr3_nt: TGTGCCAGTAGTATCGGGAGGGGGCGCGGAGTTTCACCCCATCAGCCCCAGCATTTT; cdr3_aa: CASSIGRGRGVSPHQPQHF
v_call: TRBV5-1; d_call: .; j_call: TRBJ2-5; clone_size: .; cdr3_nt: TGCGCCAGCAGCTTGACCGGGCAGAACCAAGAGACCCAGTACTTC; cdr3_aa: CASSLTGQNQETQYF
v_call: TRBV5-1; d_call: .; j_call: TRBJ1-5; clone_size: many; cdr3_nt: TGCGCCAGCAGCTGGTACAGGGACTATCAGCCCCAGCATTTT; cdr3_aa: CASSWYRDYQPQHF
v_call: TRBV15; d_call: .; j_call: TRBJ1-2; clone_size: .; cdr3_nt: TGTGCCACCAGCAGTTCGGGACGGGGCTATGGCTACACCTTC; cdr3_aa: CATSSSGRGYGYTF
v_call: TRBV7-9; d_call: .; j_call: TRBJ2-7; clone_size: .; cdr3_nt: TGTGCCAGCCAAGGGACATCCTACTACGAGCAGTACTTC; cdr3_aa: CASQGTSYYEQYF
v_call: TRBV2; d_call: .; j_call: TRBJ1-2; clone_size: .; cdr3_nt: TGTGCCAGCAGCCAAGGCCAACATTCAGACGACTATGGCTACACCTTC; cdr3_aa: CASSQGQHSDDYGYTF
v_call: TRBV7-9; d_call: .; j_call: TRBJ1-1; clone_size: many; cdr3_nt: TGTGCCAGTAACCGGGGCCAATCGAACACTGAAGCTTTCTTT; cdr3_aa: CASNRGQSNTEAFF
v_call: TRBV20-1; d_call: .; j_call: TRBJ2-3; clone_size: .; cdr3_nt: TGCAGTGCAGACCCGACAGATACGCAGTATTTT; cdr3_aa: CSADPTDTQYF
v_call: TRBV11-2; d_call: .; j_call: TRBJ2-7; clone_size: .; cdr3_nt: TGTGCCAGCAGCAAACAGGGAGGGTACGAGCAGTACTTC; cdr3_aa: CASSKQGGYEQYF